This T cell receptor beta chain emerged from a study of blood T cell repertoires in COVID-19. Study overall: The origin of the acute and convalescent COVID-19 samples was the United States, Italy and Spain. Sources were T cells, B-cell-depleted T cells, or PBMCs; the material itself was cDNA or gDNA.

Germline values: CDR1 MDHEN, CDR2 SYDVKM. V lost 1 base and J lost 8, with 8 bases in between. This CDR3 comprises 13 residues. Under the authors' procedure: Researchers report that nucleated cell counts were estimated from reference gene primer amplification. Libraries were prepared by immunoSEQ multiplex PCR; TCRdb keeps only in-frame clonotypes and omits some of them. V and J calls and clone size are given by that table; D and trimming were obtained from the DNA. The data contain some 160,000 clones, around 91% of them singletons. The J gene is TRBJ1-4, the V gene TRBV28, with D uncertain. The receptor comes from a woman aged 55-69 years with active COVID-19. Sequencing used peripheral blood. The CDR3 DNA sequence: TGTGCCAGCAGTTTATCTTGGGAGGAAAAACTGTTTTTT. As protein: CASSLSWEEKLFF. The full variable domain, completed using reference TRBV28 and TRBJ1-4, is DVKVTQSSRYLVKRTGEKVFLECVQDMDHENMFWYRQDPGLGLRLIYFSYDVKMKEKGDIPEGYSVSREKKERFSLILESASTNQTSMYLCASSLSWEEKLFFGSGTQLSVL.